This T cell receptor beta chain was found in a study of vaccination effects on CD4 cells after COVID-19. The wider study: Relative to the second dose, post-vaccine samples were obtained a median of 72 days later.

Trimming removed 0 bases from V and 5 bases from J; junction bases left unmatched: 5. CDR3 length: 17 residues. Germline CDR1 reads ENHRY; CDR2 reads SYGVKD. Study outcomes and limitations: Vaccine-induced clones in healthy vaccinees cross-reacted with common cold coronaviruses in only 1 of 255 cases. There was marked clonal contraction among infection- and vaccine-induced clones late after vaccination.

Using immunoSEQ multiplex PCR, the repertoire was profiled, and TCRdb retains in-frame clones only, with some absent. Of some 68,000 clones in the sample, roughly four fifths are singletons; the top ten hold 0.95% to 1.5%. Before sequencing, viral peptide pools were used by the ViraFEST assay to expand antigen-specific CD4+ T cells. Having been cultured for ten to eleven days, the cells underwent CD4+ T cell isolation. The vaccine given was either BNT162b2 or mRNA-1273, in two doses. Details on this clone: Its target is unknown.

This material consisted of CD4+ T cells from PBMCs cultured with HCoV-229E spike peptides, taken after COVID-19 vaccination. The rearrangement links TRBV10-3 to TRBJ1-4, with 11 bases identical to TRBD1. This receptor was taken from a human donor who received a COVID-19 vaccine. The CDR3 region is CAISESQGTGGNEKLFF. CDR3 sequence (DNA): TGTGCCATCAGTGAGTCTCAAGGGACAGGGGGAAATGAAAAACTGTTTTTT.